This TCR beta chain comes out of a study of blood T cell repertoires in COVID-19. TCRdb's table, derived via immunoSEQ multiplex PCR, lists solely in-frame clones and lacks some. The table records about 12,000 clones, more than 75% of them present only once. The V end lost 0 bases, the J end lost 2 bases, and 8 bases lay between the germline ends. Looked up from germline, CDR1 is LGHNA and CDR2 is YSLEER. This CDR3 region has 15 residues. This clone has just one count. The source is a man between 65 and 79 years old with active COVID-19. The V call is TRBV4-3, the J call TRBJ1-5; D not certain. The sequenced material came from peripheral blood. The DNA of the CDR3 is TGCGCCAGCAGCCAAGACTCCGGGGGCAATCAGCCCCAGCATTTT. Residues: CASSQDSGGNQPQHF.